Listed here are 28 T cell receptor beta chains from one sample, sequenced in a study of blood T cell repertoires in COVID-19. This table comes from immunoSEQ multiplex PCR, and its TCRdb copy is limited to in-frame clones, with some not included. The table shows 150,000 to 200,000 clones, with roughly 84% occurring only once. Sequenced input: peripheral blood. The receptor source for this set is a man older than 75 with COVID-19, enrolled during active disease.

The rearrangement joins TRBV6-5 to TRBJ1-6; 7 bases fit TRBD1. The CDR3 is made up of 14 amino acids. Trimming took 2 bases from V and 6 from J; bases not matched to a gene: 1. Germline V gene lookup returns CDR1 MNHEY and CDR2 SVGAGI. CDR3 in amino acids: CASSYNRGNSPLHF. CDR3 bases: TGTGCCAGCAGTTACAACAGGGGTAATTCACCCCTCCACTTT.

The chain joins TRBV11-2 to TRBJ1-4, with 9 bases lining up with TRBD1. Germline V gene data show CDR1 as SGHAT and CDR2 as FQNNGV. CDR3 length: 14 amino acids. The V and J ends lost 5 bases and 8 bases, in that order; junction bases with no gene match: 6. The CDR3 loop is CASSPRQGGEKLFF. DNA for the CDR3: TGTGCCAGCAGCCCCCGACAGGGGGGAGAAAAACTGTTTTTT. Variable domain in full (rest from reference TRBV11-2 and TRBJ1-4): EAGVAQSPRYKIIEKRQSVAFWCNPISGHATLYWYQQILGQGPKLLIQFQNNGVVDDSQLPKDRFSAERLKGVDSTLKIQPAKLEDSAVYLCASSPRQGGEKLFFGSGTQLSVL.

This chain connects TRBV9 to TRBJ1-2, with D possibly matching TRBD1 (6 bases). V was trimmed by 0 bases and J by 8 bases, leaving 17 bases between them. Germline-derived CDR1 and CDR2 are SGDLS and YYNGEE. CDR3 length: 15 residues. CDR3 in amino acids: CASSVGARDNIGYTF. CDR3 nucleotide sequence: TGTGCCAGCAGCGTAGGGGCCCGGGACAATATCGGCTACACCTTC.

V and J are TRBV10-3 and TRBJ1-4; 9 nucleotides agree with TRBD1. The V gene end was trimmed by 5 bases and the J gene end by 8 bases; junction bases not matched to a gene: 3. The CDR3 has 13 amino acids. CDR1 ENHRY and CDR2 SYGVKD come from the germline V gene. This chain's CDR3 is CAISRTGDEKLFF. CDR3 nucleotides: TGTGCCATCAGTAGGACAGGGGACGAAAAACTGTTTTTT.

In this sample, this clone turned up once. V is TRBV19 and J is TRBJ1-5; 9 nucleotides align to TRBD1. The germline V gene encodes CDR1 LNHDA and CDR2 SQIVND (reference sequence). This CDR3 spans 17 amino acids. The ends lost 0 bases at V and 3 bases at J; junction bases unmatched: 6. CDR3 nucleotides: TGTGCCAGTAGTATAGAAAAAGGACAGGGGTTCAATCAGCCCCAGCATTTT. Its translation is CASSIEKGQGFNQPQHF.

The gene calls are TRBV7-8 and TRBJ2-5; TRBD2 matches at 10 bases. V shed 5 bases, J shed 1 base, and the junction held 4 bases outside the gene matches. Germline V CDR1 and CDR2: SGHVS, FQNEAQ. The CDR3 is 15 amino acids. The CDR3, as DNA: TGTGCCAGCAGCCTTTTAGCGGGAGGCCAAGAGACCCAGTACTTC. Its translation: CASSLLAGGQETQYF.

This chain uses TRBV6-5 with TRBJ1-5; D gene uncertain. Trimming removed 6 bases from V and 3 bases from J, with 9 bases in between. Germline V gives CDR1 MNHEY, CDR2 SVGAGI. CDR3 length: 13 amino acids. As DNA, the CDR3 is TGTGCCAGCAGGGTACTAAACAATCAGCCCCAGCATTTT. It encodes CASRVLNNQPQHF.

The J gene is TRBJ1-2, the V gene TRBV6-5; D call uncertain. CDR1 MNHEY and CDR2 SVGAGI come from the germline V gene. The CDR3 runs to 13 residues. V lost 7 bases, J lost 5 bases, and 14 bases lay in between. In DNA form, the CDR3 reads TGTGCCAGCAAAGTGGAAGGCGGATATGGCTACACCTTC. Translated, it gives CASKVEGGYGYTF.

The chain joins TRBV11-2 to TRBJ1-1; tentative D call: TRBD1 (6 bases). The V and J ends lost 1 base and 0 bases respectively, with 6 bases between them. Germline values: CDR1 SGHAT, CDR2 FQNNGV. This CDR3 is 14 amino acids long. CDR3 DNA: TGTGCCAGCAGCTTAGGACAGGTGAACACTGAAGCTTTCTTT. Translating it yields CASSLGQVNTEAFF.

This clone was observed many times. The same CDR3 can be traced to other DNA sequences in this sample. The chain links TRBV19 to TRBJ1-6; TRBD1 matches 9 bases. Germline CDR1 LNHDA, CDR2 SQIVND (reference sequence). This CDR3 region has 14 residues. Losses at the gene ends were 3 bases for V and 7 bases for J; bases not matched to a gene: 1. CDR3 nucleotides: TGTGCCAGTAGTATGGGGACAGGGAATTCACCCCTCCACTTT. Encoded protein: CASSMGTGNSPLHF. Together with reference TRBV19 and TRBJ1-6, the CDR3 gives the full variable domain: DGGITQSPKYLFRKEGQNVTLSCEQNLNHDAMYWYRQDPGQGLRLIYYSQIVNDFQKGDIAEGYSVSREKKESFPLTVTSAQKNPTAFYLCASSMGTGNSPLHFGNGTRLTVT.

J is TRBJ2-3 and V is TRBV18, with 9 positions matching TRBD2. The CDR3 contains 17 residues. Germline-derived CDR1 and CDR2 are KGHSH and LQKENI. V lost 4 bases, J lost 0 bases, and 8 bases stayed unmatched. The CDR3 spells CASSRLAGKISTDTQYF. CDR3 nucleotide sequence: TGTGCCAGCTCACGGCTAGCGGGGAAAATTAGCACAGATACGCAGTATTTT.

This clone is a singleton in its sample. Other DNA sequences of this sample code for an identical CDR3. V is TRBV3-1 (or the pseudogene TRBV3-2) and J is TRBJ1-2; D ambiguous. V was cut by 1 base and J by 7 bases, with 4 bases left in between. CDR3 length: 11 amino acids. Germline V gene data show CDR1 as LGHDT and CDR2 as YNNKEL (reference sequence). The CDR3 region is CASSQAGGYTF. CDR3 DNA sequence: TGTGCCAGCAGCCAAGCGGGTGGCTACACCTTC.

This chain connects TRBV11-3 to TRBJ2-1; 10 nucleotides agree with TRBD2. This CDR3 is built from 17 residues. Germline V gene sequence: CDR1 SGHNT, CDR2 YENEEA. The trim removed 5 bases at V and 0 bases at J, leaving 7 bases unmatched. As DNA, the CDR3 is TGTGCCAGCAGCCCGACTAGCGGGTCTAGCTCCTACAATGAGCAGTTCTTC. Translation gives CASSPTSGSSSYNEQFF.

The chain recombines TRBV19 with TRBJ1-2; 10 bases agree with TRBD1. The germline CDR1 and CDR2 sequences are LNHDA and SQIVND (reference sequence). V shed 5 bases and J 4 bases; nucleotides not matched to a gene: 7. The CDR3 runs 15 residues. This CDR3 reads CASSPRDRGGYGYTF. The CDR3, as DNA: TGTGCCAGTAGTCCTCGGGACAGGGGCGGCTATGGCTACACCTTC.

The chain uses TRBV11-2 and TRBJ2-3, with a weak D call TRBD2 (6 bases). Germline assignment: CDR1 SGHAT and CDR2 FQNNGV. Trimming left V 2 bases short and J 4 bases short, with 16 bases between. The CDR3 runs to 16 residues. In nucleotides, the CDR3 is TGTGCCAGCAGCTTATTCCTCGGAGGGGTCCCAGATACGCAGTATTTT. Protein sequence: CASSLFLGGVPDTQYF.

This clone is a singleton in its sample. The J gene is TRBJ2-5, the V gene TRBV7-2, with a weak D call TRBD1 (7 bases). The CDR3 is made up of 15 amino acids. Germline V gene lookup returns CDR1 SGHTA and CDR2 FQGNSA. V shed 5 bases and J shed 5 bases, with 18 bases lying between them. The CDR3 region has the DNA TGTGCCAGCAGCAATTCAGGGGGAGGCTGGGAGACCCAGTACTTC. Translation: CASSNSGGGWETQYF. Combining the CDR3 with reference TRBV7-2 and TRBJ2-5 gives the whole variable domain GAGVSQSPSNKVTEKGKDVELRCDPISGHTALYWYRQSLGQGLEFLIYFQGNSAPDKSGLPSDRFSAERTGGSVSTLTIQRTQQEDSAVYLCASSNSGGGWETQYFGPGTRLLVL.

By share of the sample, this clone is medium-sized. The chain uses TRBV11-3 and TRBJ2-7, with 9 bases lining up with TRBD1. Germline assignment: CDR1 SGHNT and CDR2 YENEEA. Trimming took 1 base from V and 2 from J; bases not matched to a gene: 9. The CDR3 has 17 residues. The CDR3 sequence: CASSLARETGGTYEQYF. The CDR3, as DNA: TGTGCCAGCAGCTTAGCCCGAGAGACAGGGGGTACCTACGAGCAGTACTTC.

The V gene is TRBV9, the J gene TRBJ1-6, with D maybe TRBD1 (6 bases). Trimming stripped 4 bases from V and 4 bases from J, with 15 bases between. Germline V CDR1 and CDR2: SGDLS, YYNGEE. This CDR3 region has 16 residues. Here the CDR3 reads CASSTNRDSYNSPLHF. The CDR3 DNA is TGTGCCAGCAGCACTAACAGGGATTCATATAATTCACCCCTCCACTTT.

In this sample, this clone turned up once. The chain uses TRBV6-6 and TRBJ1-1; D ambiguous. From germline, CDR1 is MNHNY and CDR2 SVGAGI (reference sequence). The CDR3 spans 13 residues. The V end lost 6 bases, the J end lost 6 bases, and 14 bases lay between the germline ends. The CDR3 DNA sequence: TGTGCCAGCAGCCGTTCCCGGGAGTCTGAAGCTTTCTTT. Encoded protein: CASSRSRESEAFF.

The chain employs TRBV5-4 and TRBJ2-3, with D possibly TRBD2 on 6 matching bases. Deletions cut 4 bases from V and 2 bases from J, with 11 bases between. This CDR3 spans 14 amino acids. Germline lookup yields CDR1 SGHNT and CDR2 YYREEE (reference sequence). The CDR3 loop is CASSPRGITDTQYF. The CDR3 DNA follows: TGTGCCAGCAGCCCGCGGGGTATCACAGATACGCAGTATTTT.

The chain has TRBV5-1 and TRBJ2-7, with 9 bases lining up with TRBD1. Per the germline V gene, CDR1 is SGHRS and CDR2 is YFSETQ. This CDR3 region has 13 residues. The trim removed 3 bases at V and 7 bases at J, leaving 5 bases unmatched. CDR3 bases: TGCGCCAGCAGCTCACAGGGGGCAAGGGAGCAGTACTTC. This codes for CASSSQGAREQYF.

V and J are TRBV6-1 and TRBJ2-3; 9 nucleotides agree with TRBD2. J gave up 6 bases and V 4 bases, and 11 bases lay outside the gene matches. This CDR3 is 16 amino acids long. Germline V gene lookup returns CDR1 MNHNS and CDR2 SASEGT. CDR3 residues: CASSGGTSRVQDTQYF. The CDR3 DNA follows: TGTGCCAGCAGTGGAGGGACTAGCCGAGTCCAGGATACGCAGTATTTT.

The DNA of the CDR3 is TGTGCCAGCAGTCGACAGGGGGCTTCTGGAAACACCATATATTTT. Residues: CASSRQGASGNTIYF. This chain joins TRBV27 and TRBJ1-3; 10 nucleotides match TRBD1. The junction had 2 bases not matched to a gene; V was cut back by 5 bases and J by 1 base. The CDR3 consists of 15 residues. CDR1 is MNHEY and CDR2 is SMNVEV in the germline V gene (reference sequence).

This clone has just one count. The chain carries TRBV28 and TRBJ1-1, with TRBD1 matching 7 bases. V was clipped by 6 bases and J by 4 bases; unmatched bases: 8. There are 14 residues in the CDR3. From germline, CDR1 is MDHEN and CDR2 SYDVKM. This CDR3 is CASRSTGPTTEAFF. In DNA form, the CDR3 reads TGTGCCAGCAGGTCGACAGGGCCGACCACTGAAGCTTTCTTT.

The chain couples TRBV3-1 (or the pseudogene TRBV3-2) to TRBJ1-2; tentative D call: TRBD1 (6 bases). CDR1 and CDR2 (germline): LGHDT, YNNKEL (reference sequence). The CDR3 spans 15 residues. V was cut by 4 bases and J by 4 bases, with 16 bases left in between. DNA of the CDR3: TGTGCCAGCAGCCCAAATACTATACAGGGCTATGGCTACACCTTC. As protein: CASSPNTIQGYGYTF.

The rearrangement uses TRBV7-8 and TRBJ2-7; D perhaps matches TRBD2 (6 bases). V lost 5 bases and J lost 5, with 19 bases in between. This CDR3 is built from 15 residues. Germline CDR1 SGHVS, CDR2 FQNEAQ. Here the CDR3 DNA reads TGTGCCAGCAGCCCCGGGGTCCGGGGGTTCGACGAGCAGTACTTC. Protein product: CASSPGVRGFDEQYF.

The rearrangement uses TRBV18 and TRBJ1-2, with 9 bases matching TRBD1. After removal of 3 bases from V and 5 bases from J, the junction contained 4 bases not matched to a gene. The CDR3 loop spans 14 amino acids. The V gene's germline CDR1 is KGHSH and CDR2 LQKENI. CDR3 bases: TGTGCCAGCTCACCGGCCGGGACAGGGTATGGCTACACCTTC. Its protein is CASSPAGTGYGYTF.

The CDR3 sequence: CASSLYTGGFSGNTIYF. The CDR3 bases are TGTGCCAGCAGTTTATATACAGGGGGTTTCTCTGGAAACACCATATATTTT. The V call is TRBV5-5, the J call TRBJ1-3, with 8 bases aligning to TRBD1. CDR1 is SGHKS and CDR2 is YYEKEE in the germline V gene (reference sequence). The J segment lost 0 bases and the V segment lost 5 bases, leaving 10 bases of the junction unmatched. The CDR3 runs 17 residues.